Listed here are 15 T cell receptor beta chains from one sample, sequenced in a study of blood T cell repertoires in COVID-19. Generated by immunoSEQ multiplex PCR, the TCRdb table keeps only in-frame clones and is missing some. Among about 24,000 clones listed, roughly 90% were seen once. The sequencing sample was made of peripheral blood. Every receptor here comes from a woman in her 70s with active COVID-19.

This rearrangement joins TRBV2 to TRBJ1-2; unclear D gene. The CDR3 extends over 17 amino acids. The germline CDR1 and CDR2 sequences are SNHLY and FYNNEI. Trimming shortened V by 4 bases and J by 4 bases, and 22 bases separated the two germline ends. CDR3 bases: TGTGCCAGCAGTGGGTCGGCAGGCACGCTGGAAGTCTATGGCTACACCTTC. As protein: CASSGSAGTLEVYGYTF. Drawing the rest from reference TRBV2 and TRBJ1-2, the complete variable domain is EPEVTQTPSHQVTQMGQEVILRCVPISNHLYFYWYRQILGQKVEFLVSFYNNEISEKSEIFDDQFSVERPDGSNFTLKIRSTKLEDSAMYFCASSGSAGTLEVYGYTFGSGTRLTVV.

V and J are TRBV30 and TRBJ2-7; a possible D gene is TRBD1 (6 bases). V was clipped by 5 bases and J by 6 bases, with 14 bases between them. CDR3 size: 12 residues. CDR1 is GTSNPN, CDR2 SVGIG, per germline (reference sequence). The CDR3 spells CAWSPRGSEQYF. In DNA, the CDR3 is TGTGCCTGGTCTCCCAGGGGCTCCGAGCAGTACTTC.

The V call is TRBV5-6, the J call TRBJ1-3, with TRBD1 as a possible D gene (5 bases). Looked up from germline, CDR1 is SGHDT and CDR2 is YYEEEE. Trimming removed 7 bases at V and 1 base at J, with 12 bases between. The CDR3 sequence is 14 residues long. CDR3 sequence reads: CASGEGFSGNTIYF. CDR3 coding DNA: TGTGCCAGCGGGGAGGGGTTTTCTGGAAACACCATATATTTT.

The chain links TRBV5-6 to TRBJ1-4; 10 bases agree with TRBD1. CDR1 is SGHDT and CDR2 is YYEEEE in the germline V gene. Trimming took 4 bases from V and 0 from J; bases not matched to a gene: 3. This CDR3 is built from 16 residues. The CDR3 bases are TGTGCCAGCAGCACCGGACAGGGGGCAACTAATGAAAAACTGTTTTTT. This encodes CASSTGQGATNEKLFF. The variable domain in full, completed from reference TRBV5-6 and TRBJ1-4, reads DAGVTQSPTHLIKTRGQQVTLRCSPKSGHDTVSWYQQALGQGPQFIFQYYEEEERQRGNFPDRFSGHQFPNYSSELNVNALLLGDSALYLCASSTGQGATNEKLFFGSGTQLSVL.

This clone was detected once. The chain couples TRBV3-1 (or the pseudogene TRBV3-2) to TRBJ2-1; TRBD2 aligns across 7 bases. Germline CDR1 reads LGHDT; CDR2 reads YNNKEL (reference sequence). The V gene end was trimmed by 8 bases and the J gene end by 6 bases; junction bases not matched to a gene: 7. The CDR3 is 13 residues long. The CDR3 sequence is CASRPTGGNEQFF. CDR3 in DNA: TGTGCCAGCCGGCCGACGGGGGGCAATGAGCAGTTCTTC.

The sample holds one count of this clone. This sequence joins TRBV25-1 and TRBJ1-2; D uncertain. The CDR3 consists of 15 residues. Trimming shortened V by 3 bases and J by 4 bases, and 15 bases separated the two germline ends. Germline-derived CDR1 and CDR2 are MGHDK and SYGVNS. CDR3 residues: CASSDRGTSTYGYTF. For the CDR3, the DNA is TGTGCCAGCAGTGACCGAGGCACTTCGACCTATGGCTACACCTTC.

In its sample, this clone was seen a few times. The chain couples TRBV25-1 to TRBJ2-2; the D gene is possibly TRBD2 (7 bases). Trimming stripped 1 base from V and 5 bases from J, with 14 bases between. The CDR3 runs to 16 residues. Germline lookup yields CDR1 MGHDK and CDR2 SYGVNS. The CDR3 DNA reads as TGTGCCAGCAGTGAATGGGGGGGCTATGGGACCGGGGAGCTGTTTTTT. It translates to CASSEWGGYGTGELFF.

This chain joins TRBV28 and TRBJ2-5; 9 bases line up with TRBD1. V shed 4 bases, J shed 2 bases, and the junction held 8 bases outside the gene matches. The germline CDR1 and CDR2 sequences are MDHEN and SYDVKM. The CDR3 is made up of 16 amino acids. The CDR3 DNA sequence: TGTGCCAGCAGTTCCGGGACAGGGTTCTTACAAGAGACCCAGTACTTC. Translated, it gives CASSSGTGFLQETQYF.

This chain connects TRBV19 to TRBJ1-2, with TRBD1 identical over 7 bases. CDR1 LNHDA and CDR2 SQIVND come from the germline V gene (reference sequence). This CDR3 contains 13 residues. The trim removed 4 bases at V and 4 bases at J, leaving 3 bases unmatched. As DNA, the CDR3 is TGTGCCAGTAGTAAGGGACAGTCCTATGGCTACACCTTC. This translates into CASSKGQSYGYTF. Full variable domain (remainder filled in from reference TRBV19 and TRBJ1-2): DGGITQSPKYLFRKEGQNVTLSCEQNLNHDAMYWYRQDPGQGLRLIYYSQIVNDFQKGDIAEGYSVSREKKESFPLTVTSAQKNPTAFYLCASSKGQSYGYTFGSGTRLTVV.

This rearrangement joins TRBV6-5 to TRBJ2-3; the match to TRBD1 covers 11 bases. Germline V gives CDR1 MNHEY, CDR2 SVGAGI. The CDR3 sequence is 14 residues long. Unmatched junction bases numbered 8, after V lost 7 bases and J lost 8 bases. The CDR3 protein is CASTRGQGAGTQYF. The CDR3 DNA follows: TGTGCCAGCACCAGAGGACAGGGGGCCGGTACGCAGTATTTT.

In its sample, this clone was seen once. V gene TRBV2 combines with J gene TRBJ1-6; D uncertain. The CDR3 has 14 amino acids. Trimming took off 2 bases at V and 7 bases at J, with 9 bases between the two ends. Germline assignment: CDR1 SNHLY and CDR2 FYNNEI. Written as DNA, the CDR3 is TGTGCCAGCAGTGAATTGTTGGAGAATTCACCCCTCCACTTT. This encodes CASSELLENSPLHF.

The chain couples TRBV3-1 (or the pseudogene TRBV3-2) to TRBJ2-7, with D possibly TRBD2 on 6 matching bases. The length of the CDR3 is 16 residues. The V gene's germline CDR1 is LGHDT and CDR2 YNNKEL (reference sequence). V was trimmed by 0 bases and J by 1 base, leaving 13 bases between them. The CDR3 region has the DNA TGTGCCAGCAGCCAAGATCTGGGGACTGGTTCCTACGAGCAGTACTTC. As protein: CASSQDLGTGSYEQYF.

This chain links TRBV6-5 with TRBJ2-7; 10 nucleotides match TRBD1. The V gene's germline CDR1 is MNHEY and CDR2 SVGAGI. The CDR3 covers 15 residues. The junction had 7 bases not matched to a gene; V was cut back by 6 bases and J by 2 bases. CDR3 in DNA: TGTGCCAGCAGAAAGGGACAGGGGTCCGCCTACGAGCAGTACTTC. It specifies CASRKGQGSAYEQYF.

The V and J genes are TRBV6-6 and TRBJ2-1, with D tentatively TRBD2 (6 bases). The V gene's germline CDR1 is MNHNY and CDR2 SVGAGI (reference sequence). The CDR3 spans 13 residues. The V and J ends lost 7 bases and 8 bases respectively, with 15 bases between them. The chain's CDR3 is CASINPSSDEQFF. Written as DNA, the CDR3 is TGTGCCAGCATTAACCCCTCTAGCGATGAGCAGTTCTTC.

The chain uses TRBV6-6 and TRBJ2-2; the match to TRBD2 covers 8 bases. Germline V CDR1 and CDR2: MNHNY, SVGAGI (reference sequence). The junction had 2 bases not matched to a gene; V was cut back by 2 bases and J by 3 bases. This CDR3 has 15 residues. In DNA, the CDR3 is TGTGCCAGCAGTTACCTCGGGGGGGACACCGGGGAGCTGTTTTTT. Residues: CASSYLGGDTGELFF.